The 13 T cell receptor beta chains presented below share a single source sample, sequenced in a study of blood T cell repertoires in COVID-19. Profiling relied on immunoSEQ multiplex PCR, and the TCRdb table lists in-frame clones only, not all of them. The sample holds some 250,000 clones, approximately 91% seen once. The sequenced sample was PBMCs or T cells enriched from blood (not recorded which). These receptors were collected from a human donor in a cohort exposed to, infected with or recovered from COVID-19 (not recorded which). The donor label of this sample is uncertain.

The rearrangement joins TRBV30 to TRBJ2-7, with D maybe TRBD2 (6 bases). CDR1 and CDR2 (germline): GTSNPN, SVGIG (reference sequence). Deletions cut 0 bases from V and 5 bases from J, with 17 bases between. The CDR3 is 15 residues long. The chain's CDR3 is CAWSVGAGGVNEQYF. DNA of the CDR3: TGTGCCTGGAGTGTAGGGGCTGGAGGGGTCAACGAGCAGTACTTC.

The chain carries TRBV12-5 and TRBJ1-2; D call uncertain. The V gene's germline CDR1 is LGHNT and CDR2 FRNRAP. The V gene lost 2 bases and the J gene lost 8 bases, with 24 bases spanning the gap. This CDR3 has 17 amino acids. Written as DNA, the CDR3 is TGTGCTAGTGGTTTGATTACCCAGAGACGATGGGTGGAGGGCTACACCTTC. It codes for CASGLITQRRWVEGYTF.

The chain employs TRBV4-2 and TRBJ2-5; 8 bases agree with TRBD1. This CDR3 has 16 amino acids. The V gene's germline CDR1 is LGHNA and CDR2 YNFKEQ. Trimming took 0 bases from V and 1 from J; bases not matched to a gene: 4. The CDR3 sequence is CASSQDGGQGQETQYF. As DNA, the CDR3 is TGTGCCAGCAGCCAAGATGGCGGACAGGGCCAAGAGACCCAGTACTTC.

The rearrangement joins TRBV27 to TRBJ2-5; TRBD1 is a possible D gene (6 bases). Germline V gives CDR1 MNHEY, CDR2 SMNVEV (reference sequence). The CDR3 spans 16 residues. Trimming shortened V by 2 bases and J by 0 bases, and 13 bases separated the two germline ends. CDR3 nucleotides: TGTGCCAGCAGTTTAACCGCAGGGGTGTACCAAGAGACCCAGTACTTC. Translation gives CASSLTAGVYQETQYF.

CDR3 residues: CASKNQGSLSNEAFF. CDR3 nucleotide sequence: TGTGCCAGCAAAAACCAGGGAAGTCTTTCGAATGAAGCTTTCTTT. The chain carries TRBV2 and TRBJ1-1, with D perhaps matching TRBD1 (5 bases). The CDR3 runs 15 residues. V gave up 7 bases and J gave up 7 bases, with 22 bases separating them. The V gene's germline CDR1 is SNHLY and CDR2 FYNNEI.

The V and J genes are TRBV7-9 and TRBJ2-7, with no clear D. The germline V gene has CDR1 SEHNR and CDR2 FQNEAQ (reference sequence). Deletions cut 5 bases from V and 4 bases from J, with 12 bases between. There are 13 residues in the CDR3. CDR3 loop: CASSPAGDYEQYF. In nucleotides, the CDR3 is TGTGCCAGCAGCCCGGCAGGTGATTACGAGCAGTACTTC. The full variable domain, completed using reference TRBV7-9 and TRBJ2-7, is DTGVSQNPRHKITKRGQNVTFRCDPISEHNRLYWYRQTLGQGPEFLTYFQNEAQLEKSRLLSDRFSAERPKGSFSTLEIQRTEQGDSAMYLCASSPAGDYEQYFGPGTRLTVT.

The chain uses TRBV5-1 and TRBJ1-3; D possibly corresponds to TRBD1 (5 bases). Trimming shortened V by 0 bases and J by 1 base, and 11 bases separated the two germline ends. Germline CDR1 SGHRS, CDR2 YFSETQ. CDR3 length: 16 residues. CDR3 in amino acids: CASSLEVQGSGNTIYF. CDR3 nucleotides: TGCGCCAGCAGCTTGGAAGTTCAGGGTTCTGGAAACACCATATATTTT.

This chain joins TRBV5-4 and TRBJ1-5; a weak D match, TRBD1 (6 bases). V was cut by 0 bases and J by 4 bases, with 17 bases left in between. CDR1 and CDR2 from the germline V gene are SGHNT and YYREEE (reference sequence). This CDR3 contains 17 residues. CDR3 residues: CASSLGPTGKGNQPQHF. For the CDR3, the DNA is TGTGCCAGCAGCTTGGGCCCAACAGGGAAAGGGAATCAGCCCCAGCATTTT.

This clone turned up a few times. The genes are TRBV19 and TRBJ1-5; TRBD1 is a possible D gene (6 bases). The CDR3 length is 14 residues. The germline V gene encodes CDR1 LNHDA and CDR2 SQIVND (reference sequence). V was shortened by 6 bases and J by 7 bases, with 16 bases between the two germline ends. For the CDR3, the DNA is TGTGCCAGTAGATTCGCGACAGGTGACCAGCCCCAGCATTTT. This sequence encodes CASRFATGDQPQHF. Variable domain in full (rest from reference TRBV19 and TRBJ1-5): DGGITQSPKYLFRKEGQNVTLSCEQNLNHDAMYWYRQDPGQGLRLIYYSQIVNDFQKGDIAEGYSVSREKKESFPLTVTSAQKNPTAFYLCASRFATGDQPQHFGDGTRLSIL.

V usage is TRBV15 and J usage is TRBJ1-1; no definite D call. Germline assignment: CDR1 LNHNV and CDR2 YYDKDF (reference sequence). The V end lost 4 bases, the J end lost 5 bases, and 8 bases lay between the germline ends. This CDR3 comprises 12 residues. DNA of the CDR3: TGTGCCACCAGCATGAGGATGACTGAAGCTTTCTTT. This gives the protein CATSMRMTEAFF.

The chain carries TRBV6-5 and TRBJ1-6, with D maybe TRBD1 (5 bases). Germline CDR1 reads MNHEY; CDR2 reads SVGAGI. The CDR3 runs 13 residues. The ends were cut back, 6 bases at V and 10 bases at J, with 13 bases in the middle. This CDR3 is CASSIQVYSPLHF. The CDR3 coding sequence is TGTGCCAGCAGCATACAGGTCTACTCACCCCTCCACTTT.

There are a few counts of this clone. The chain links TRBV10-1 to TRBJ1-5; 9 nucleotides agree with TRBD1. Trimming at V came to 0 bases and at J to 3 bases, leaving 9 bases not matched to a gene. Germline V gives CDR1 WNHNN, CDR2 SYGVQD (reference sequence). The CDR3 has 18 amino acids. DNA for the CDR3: TGCGCCAGCAGTGAGTCGGACAGGGGCGGCCTCTACAATCAGCCCCAGCATTTT. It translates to CASSESDRGGLYNQPQHF.

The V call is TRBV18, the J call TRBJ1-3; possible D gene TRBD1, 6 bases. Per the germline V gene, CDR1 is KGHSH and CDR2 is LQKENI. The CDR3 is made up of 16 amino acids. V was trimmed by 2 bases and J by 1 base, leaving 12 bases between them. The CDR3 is CASSPNRDISGNTIYF. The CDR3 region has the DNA TGTGCCAGCTCACCAAACCGGGACATTTCTGGAAACACCATATATTTT.